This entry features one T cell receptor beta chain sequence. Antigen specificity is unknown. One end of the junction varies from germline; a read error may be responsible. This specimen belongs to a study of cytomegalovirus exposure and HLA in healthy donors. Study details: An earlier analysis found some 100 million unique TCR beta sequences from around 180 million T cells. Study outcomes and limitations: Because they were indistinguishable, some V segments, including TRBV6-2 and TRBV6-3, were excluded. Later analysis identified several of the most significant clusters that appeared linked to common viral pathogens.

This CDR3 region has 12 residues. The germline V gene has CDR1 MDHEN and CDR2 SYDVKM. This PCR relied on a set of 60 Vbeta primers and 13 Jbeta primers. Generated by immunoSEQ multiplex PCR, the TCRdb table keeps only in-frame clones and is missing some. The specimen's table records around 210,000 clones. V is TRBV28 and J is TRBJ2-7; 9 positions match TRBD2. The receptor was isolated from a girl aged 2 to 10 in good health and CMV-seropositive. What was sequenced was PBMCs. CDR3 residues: CASSSVAGVQNF. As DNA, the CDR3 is TGTGCCAGCAGTTCGGTAGCGGGGGTACAGAACTTC.